This record covers a single T cell receptor (beta chain). The sample comes from a study of blood T cell repertoires in COVID-19. Study context: Some COVID-19 samples were acute and others convalescent; all came from the United States, Italy and Spain. PBMCs, B-cell-depleted T cells, or T cells were the source of the cDNA or gDNA that made up the material.

The CDR3 totals 15 residues. The V end lost 2 bases, the J end lost 5 bases, and 12 bases lay between the germline ends. Germline CDR1 and CDR2: SEHNR and FQNEAQ (reference sequence). In the authors' workflow: Amplification with reference gene primers provided the estimates of nucleated cell counts. Using immunoSEQ multiplex PCR, the repertoire was profiled, and TCRdb retains in-frame clones only, with some absent. Clone size and V and J calls were adopted from that table, with D and trimming inferred from the DNA. The sample consists of about 81,000 clones, 70% to 90% of them appearing once. The rearrangement uses TRBV7-9 and TRBJ1-4; D remains ambiguous. The clonotype was recovered from a man aged 65-85 years with active or convalescent COVID-19. The sequenced material came from peripheral blood. The DNA for the CDR3 is TGTGCCAGCAGCTTATTCGGGGTAGGGAATGAAAAACTGTTTTTT. Protein product: CASSLFGVGNEKLFF.